The rows below give T cell receptor beta chains drawn from one sample of a study of T cell changes during pregnancy in multiple sclerosis. Assay used: immunoSEQ multiplex PCR; TCRdb lists only in-frame clones, some missing. Here the sample spans around 52,000 clones, around 92% being singletons. Sequences were derived from CD4+ T cells from peripheral blood mononuclear cells, sampled in the second trimester of pregnancy. The receptors here all came from a female donor with multiple sclerosis, enrolled in a pregnancy study. The CDR3 runs from the conserved cysteine through the conserved F or W. Each record gives: D gene, clone size, J gene, V gene, CDR3 DNA, CDR3 protein. A D gene is named only where the DNA matches it firmly. Expanded clones are given a class, and other clones once, few, many or no size at all.

>.|.|TRBJ1-3|TRBV7-9
TGTGCCAGCAGCTTCCGGGGAGTTCGTGAAGGAAACACCATATATTTT
CASSFRGVREGNTIYF
>.|.|TRBJ2-2|TRBV10-3
TGTGCCATCAGTGATGGCAGCCTTCCTGGGGGCGCCGGGGAGCTGTTTTTT
CAISDGSLPGGAGELFF
>.|.|TRBJ2-7|TRBV28
TGTGCCAGCAGTTCCCCGCGGGAGCAGTACTTC
CASSSPREQYF
>TRBD2|.|TRBJ2-3|TRBV6-1
TGTGCCTCCCGAGGGGAGGGGCCAGATACGCAGTATTTT
CASRGEGPDTQYF
>.|.|TRBJ2-3|TRBV7-6
TGTGCCGTTAGTCTAAGCGGCACCACAGATACGCAGTATTTT
CAVSLSGTTDTQYF
>.|once|TRBJ2-1|TRBV19
TGTGCCAGTAGTCGGAGCGGAGGGGTAGGCAATGAGCAGTTCTTC
CASSRSGGVGNEQFF
>.|once|TRBJ2-1|TRBV19
TGTGCCAGTAGTATTAACCCGGCTAGCGACTCTTCCAATGAGCAGTTCTTC
CASSINPASDSSNEQFF
>TRBD1|.|TRBJ2-3|TRBV9
TGTGCCAGCAGCGCCACGACAGGGGGCACAGATACGCAGTATTTT
CASSATTGGTDTQYF
>TRBD2|.|TRBJ2-1|TRBV5-1
TGCGCCAGCAGCATCGGACTAGCGGGAGGGGATGAGCAGTTCTTC
CASSIGLAGGDEQFF
>TRBD2|.|TRBJ2-1|TRBV2
TGTGCCAGCAGTGAAGGGTACGGGGGGGCTTACAATGAGCAGTTCTTC
CASSEGYGGAYNEQFF
>.|.|TRBJ2-3|TRBV28
TGTGCCAGTGTGTGGGACACCGACACAGATACGCAGTATTTT
CASVWDTDTDTQYF
>TRBD2|.|TRBJ2-1|TRBV2
TGTGCCAGCAGCTATTCCGGGACTACCTACAATGAGCAGTTCTTC
CASSYSGTTYNEQFF
>.|.|TRBJ2-2|TRBV5-1
TGCGCCAGCAGCCCCGATGGGGCCGACACCGGGGAGCTGTTTTTT
CASSPDGADTGELFF
>.|.|TRBJ1-1|TRBV6-5
TGTGCCAGCAGTTACTCGAGGAACACTGAAGCTTTCTTT
CASSYSRNTEAFF
>.|.|TRBJ1-1|TRBV9
TGTGCCAGCAGCGTCACAGGGTTAGGCACTGAAGCTTTCTTT
CASSVTGLGTEAFF
>TRBD1|.|TRBJ2-1|TRBV18
TGTGCCAGCTCACCGATGGGACAGGCAGACAATGAGCAGTTCTTC
CASSPMGQADNEQFF
>.|.|TRBJ1-1|TRBV27
TGTGCCAGCAGGCGTATTCCGGGACTACGAGCTTTCTTT
CASRRIPGLRAFF
>TRBD2|.|TRBJ2-2|TRBV7-3
TGTGCCAGCAGCTTGGGGAGGGTAGAGGGCCCCGGGGAGCTGTTTTTT
CASSLGRVEGPGELFF
>TRBD1|.|TRBJ1-2|TRBV19
TGTGCCAGTAGAGGACAGGGGAAGTATGGCTACACCTTC
CASRGQGKYGYTF
>.|.|TRBJ2-6|TRBV14
TGTGCCAGCAGCCAATCCGGTGGAGTAGCCAACGTCCTGACTTTC
CASSQSGGVANVLTF
>.|.|TRBJ2-7|TRBV21-1
TGTGCCAGCAGCCCTGGGACTAGCGGGGTACGGGGGAAAGAGCAGTACTTC
CASSPGTSGVRGKEQYF
>TRBD2|once|TRBJ2-4|TRBV7-8
TGTGCCAGCAGCTCCTTAGGCGGGAGGGAAAACATTCAGTACTTC
CASSSLGGRENIQYF
>TRBD2|.|TRBJ2-7|TRBV15
TGTGCCACCAGCAGAGGCAACACGGGGGGCTACGAGCAGTACTTC
CATSRGNTGGYEQYF
>TRBD2|.|TRBJ2-3|TRBV5-1
TGCGCCAGCAGCTCGACTAGCGGGCGCACAGATACGCAGTATTTT
CASSSTSGRTDTQYF
>.|.|TRBJ1-1|TRBV7-3
TGTGCCAGCAGCTTAAGCCAGGGTGGAGTAACTGAAGCTTTCTTT
CASSLSQGGVTEAFF